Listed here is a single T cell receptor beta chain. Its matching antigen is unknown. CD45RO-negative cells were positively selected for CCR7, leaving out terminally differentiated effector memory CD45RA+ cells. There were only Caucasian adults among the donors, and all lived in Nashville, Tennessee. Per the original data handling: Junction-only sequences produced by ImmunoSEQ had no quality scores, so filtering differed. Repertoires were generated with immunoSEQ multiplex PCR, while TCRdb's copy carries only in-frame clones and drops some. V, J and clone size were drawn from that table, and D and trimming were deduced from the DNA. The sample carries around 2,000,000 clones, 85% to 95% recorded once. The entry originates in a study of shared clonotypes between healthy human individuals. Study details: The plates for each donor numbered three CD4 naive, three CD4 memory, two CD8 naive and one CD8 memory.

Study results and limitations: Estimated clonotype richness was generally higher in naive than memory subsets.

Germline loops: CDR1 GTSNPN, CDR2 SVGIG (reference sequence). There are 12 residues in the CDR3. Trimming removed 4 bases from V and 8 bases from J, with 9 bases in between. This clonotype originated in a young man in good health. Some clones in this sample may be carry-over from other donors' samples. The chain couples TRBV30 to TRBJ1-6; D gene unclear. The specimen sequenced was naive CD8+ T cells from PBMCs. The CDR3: CAWNGDYSPLHF. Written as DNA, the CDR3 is TGTGCCTGGAACGGGGATTATTCACCCCTCCACTTT.